This T cell receptor (beta chain) was profiled in a study of blood T cell repertoires in COVID-19. Whole-study context: Sources were T cells, B-cell-depleted T cells, or PBMCs; the material itself was cDNA or gDNA.

Profiled with immunoSEQ multiplex PCR; TCRdb holds only in-frame clones, not every one. In the table there are roughly 270,000 clones, around 85% of which are singletons. Allocation to cohorts depended on clinical history reported by the participants. The recovered donors of Cohort 3 showed two negative PCRs, clearance, or symptom resolution. The germline CDR1 and CDR2 sequences are ENHRY and SYGVKD. V was cut by 4 bases and J by 1 base, with 22 bases left in between. This CDR3 contains 18 residues. The specimen sequenced was PBMCs or T cells enriched from blood (not recorded which). The rearrangement uses TRBV10-3 and TRBJ1-1; TRBD1 is a possible D gene (6 bases). The source of this sequence is a woman between 45 and 65 years old who had recovered from COVID-19. CDR3 DNA sequence: TGTGCCATCAGTGGTGACCCGAGGGGGAGTGCCAGGAACACTGAAGCTTTCTTT. This translates into CAISGDPRGSARNTEAFF.